This T cell receptor beta chain was recovered during a study of blood T cell repertoires in COVID-19. Study as a whole: Whether acute or convalescent, the COVID-19 samples came from the United States, Italy and Spain.

This CDR3 comprises 14 residues. Germline V gene data show CDR1 as KGHDR and CDR2 as SFDVKD. V was cut by 3 bases and J by 6 bases, with 10 bases left in between. Authors' methods: Reference gene primer amplification gave estimated nucleated cell counts. Sequenced by immunoSEQ multiplex PCR; TCRdb stores in-frame clones only, minus some. V and J calls and clone size are as listed in that table; D and trimming were resolved from the DNA. Of over 20,000 clones detected, 86% appear once; the ten largest clones hold about a quarter. The chain uses TRBV24-1 and TRBJ2-2; weak D call: TRBD1 (5 bases). Sequenced input: peripheral blood. This clonotype originated in a human donor with active COVID-19. The donor label of this sample is uncertain. The CDR3: CATSDPGWAGELFF. Written as DNA, the CDR3 is TGTGCCACCAGTGATCCAGGGTGGGCCGGGGAGCTGTTTTTT.